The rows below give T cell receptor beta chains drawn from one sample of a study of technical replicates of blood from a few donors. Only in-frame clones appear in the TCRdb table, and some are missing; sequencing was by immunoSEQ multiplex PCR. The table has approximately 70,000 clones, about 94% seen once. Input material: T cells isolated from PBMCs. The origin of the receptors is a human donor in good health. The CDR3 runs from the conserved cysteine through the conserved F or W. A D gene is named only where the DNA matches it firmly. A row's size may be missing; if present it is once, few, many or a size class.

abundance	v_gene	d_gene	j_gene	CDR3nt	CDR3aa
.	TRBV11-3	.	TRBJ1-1	TGTGCCACCTCGCGGCGGACTGAAGCTTTCTTT	CATSRRTEAFF
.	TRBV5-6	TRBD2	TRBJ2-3	TGTGCCAGCAGCTGGAGGGTGGCGGGAGGGCCGGATACGCAGTATTTT	CASSWRVAGGPDTQYF
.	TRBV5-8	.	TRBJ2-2	TGTGCCAGCAGCCCCCGTGAGGGGGAGCTGTTTTTT	CASSPREGELFF
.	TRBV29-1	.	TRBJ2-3	TGCAGCGTTCAGAGCACAGATACGCAGTATTTT	CSVQSTDTQYF
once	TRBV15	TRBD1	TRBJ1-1	TGTGCCACCAGCTCACACAGGGGAGACACTGAAGCTTTCTTT	CATSSHRGDTEAFF
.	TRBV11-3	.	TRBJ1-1	TGTGCCAACCAAAACGGGATCGGGGACACTGAAGCTTTCTTT	CANQNGIGDTEAFF
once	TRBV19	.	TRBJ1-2	TGTGCCAGTAGTATAAACGTGGAGGGCTACACCTTC	CASSINVEGYTF
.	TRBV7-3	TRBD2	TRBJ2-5	TGTGCCCCCGGGGGGTCAGCCGGTAATTTGGAGACCCAGTACTTC	CAPGGSAGNLETQYF
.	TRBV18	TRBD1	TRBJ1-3	TGTGCCCTTGGACAGGGGACGGTGGACACCATATATTTT	CALGQGTVDTIYF
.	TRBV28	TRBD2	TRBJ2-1	TGTGCCAGCAGTACTCTCAGCGGGAGTGGGACCAATGAGCAGTTCTTC	CASSTLSGSGTNEQFF
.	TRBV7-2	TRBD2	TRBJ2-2	TGTGCCAGCAGCTCCGGGACTAGCACCGGGGAGCTGTTTTTT	CASSSGTSTGELFF
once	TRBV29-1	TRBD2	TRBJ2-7	TGCAGCGTTTCCGGGACTAGTCACTACGAGCAGTACTTC	CSVSGTSHYEQYF
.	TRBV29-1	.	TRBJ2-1	TGCAGCGTCGGAGAGGCTTACAGGGGAGGTGGGGCTAAGAATGAGCAGTTCTTC	CSVGEAYRGGGAKNEQFF
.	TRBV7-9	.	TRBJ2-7	TGTGCCAGCAGCCGGAAAGACCGCACAGAGTACGAGCAGTACTTT	CASSRKDRTEYEQYF
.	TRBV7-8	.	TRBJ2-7	TGTGCCAGCAGCTTAGAATCTAAATTCTACGAGCAGTACTTC	CASSLESKFYEQYF
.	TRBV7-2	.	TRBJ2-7	TGTGCCAGCAGCTTCGGGTCTTACTACGAGCAGTACTTC	CASSFGSYYEQYF
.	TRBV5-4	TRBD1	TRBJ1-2	TGTGCCAGCAGCCCCGGGACAGGGTATGGCTACACCTTC	CASSPGTGYGYTF
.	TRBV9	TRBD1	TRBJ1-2	TGTGCCAGCAGCGCGAGCCGGGACAGGGGCGGGTATGGCTACACCTTC	CASSASRDRGGYGYTF
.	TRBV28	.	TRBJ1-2	TGTGCCAGCAGCCCAGTGGCGGGGGCGCTTATAACCTATGGCTACACCTTC	CASSPVAGALITYGYTF
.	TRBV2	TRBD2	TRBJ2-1	TGTGCCAGCAGTGGGTATGGCGGGAGAGGGCATGAGCAGTTCTTC	CASSGYGGRGHEQFF
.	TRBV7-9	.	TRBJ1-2	TGTGCCAGCAGCTTAGCGGACAGCTATGGCTACACCTTC	CASSLADSYGYTF
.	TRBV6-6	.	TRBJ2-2	TGTGCCAGCAGCCAAGACAGGTCGAACACCGGGGAGCTGTTTTTT	CASSQDRSNTGELFF